Listed here is a single TCR beta chain. Its antigen is undetermined. The primer mix had 60 Vbeta and 13 Jbeta primers. As processed by the authors: In a later analysis, approximately 73 million unique TCR beta chains included roughly 11 million shared by two or more donors. Profiling relied on immunoSEQ multiplex PCR, and the TCRdb table lists in-frame clones only, not all of them. V, J and clone size were drawn from that table, and D and trimming were deduced from the DNA. The sample has approximately 190,000 clones; about 84% are singletons. These data originate in a study of cytomegalovirus exposure and HLA in healthy donors. Findings and limits, study-wide: A later analysis linked a missense variant in DCLRE1C to the trimming of TCR beta V and J genes. What a later analysis reportedly showed was that an Asian-associated ancestry cluster had fewer N-insertions than the approximately 700-donor mean.

CDR1 LNHDA and CDR2 SQIVND come from the germline V gene (reference sequence). Trimming removed 5 bases at V and 4 bases at J, with 11 bases between. The CDR3 is made up of 13 amino acids. What was sequenced was PBMCs. The chain is built from TRBV19 and TRBJ1-1, with TRBD1 as a possible D gene (6 bases). This receptor was identified in a man aged 45-60 years in good health and CMV-seronegative. This CDR3 is CASSSDRRTEAFF. CDR3 DNA: TGTGCCAGTAGTTCCGACAGGCGCACTGAAGCTTTCTTT. The complete variable domain, with remaining parts taken from reference TRBV19 and TRBJ1-1, reads DGGITQSPKYLFRKEGQNVTLSCEQNLNHDAMYWYRQDPGQGLRLIYYSQIVNDFQKGDIAEGYSVSREKKESFPLTVTSAQKNPTAFYLCASSSDRRTEAFFGQGTRLTVV.